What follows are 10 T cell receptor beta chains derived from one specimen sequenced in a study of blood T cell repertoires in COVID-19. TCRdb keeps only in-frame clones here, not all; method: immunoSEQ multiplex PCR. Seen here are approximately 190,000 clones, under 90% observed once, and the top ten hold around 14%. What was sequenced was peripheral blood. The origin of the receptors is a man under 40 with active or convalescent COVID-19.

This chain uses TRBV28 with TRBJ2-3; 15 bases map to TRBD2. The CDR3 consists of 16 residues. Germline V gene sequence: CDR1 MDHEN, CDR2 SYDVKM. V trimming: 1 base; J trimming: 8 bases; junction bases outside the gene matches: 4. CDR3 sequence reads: CASSLFGLAGGLTQYF. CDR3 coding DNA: TGTGCCAGCAGTTTATTCGGACTAGCGGGGGGGCTTACGCAGTATTTT.

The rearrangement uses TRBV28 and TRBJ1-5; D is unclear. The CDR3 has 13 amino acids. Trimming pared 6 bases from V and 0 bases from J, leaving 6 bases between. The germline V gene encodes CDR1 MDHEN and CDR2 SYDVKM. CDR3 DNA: TGTGCCAGCAGACAGAATAGCAATCAGCCCCAGCATTTT. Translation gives CASRQNSNQPQHF.

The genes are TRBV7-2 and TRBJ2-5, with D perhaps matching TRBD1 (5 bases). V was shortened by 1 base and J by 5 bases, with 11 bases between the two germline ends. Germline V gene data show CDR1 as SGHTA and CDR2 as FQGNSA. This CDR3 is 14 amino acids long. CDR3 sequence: CASSLVGARETQYF. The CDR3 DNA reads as TGTGCCAGCAGCTTAGTAGGGGCCCGGGAGACCCAGTACTTC.

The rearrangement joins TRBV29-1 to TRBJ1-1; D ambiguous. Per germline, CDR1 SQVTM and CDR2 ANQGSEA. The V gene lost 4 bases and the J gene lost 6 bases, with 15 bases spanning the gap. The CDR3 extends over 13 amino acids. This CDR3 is CSVVNGRAAEAFF. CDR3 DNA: TGCAGCGTTGTGAACGGGAGGGCGGCTGAAGCTTTCTTT.

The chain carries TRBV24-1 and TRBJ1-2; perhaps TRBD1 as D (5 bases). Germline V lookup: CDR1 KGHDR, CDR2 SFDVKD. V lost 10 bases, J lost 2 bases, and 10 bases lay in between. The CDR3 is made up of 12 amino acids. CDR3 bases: TGTGCCACTTCACAGGACAACTATGGCTACACCTTC. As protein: CATSQDNYGYTF.

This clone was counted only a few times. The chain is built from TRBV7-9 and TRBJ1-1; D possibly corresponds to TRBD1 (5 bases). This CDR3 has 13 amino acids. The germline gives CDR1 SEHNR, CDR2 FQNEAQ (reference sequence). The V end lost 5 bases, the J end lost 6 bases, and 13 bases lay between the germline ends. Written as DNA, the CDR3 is TGTGCCAGCAGCAAACGGACATCTGCTGAAGCTTTCTTT. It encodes CASSKRTSAEAFF.

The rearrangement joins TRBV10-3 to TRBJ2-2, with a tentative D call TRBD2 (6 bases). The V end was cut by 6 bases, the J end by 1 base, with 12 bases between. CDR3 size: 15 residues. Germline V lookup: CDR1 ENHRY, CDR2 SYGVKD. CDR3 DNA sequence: TGTGCCATCAGCTCCAGCGGGCGGAACACCGGGGAGCTGTTTTTT. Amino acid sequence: CAISSSGRNTGELFF.

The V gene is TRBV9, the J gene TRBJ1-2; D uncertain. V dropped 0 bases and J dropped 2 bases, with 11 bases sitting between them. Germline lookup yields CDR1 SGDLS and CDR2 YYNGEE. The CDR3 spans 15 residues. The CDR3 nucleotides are TGTGCCAGCAGCGTAGCTACGACACTCAACTATGGCTACACCTTC. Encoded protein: CASSVATTLNYGYTF.

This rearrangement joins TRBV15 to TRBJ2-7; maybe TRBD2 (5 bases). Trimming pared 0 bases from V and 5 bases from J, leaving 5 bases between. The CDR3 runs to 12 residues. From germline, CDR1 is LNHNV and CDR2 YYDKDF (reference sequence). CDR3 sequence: CATSREGDEQYV. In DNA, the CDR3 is TGTGCCACCAGCAGAGAGGGAGACGAGCAGTACGTC.

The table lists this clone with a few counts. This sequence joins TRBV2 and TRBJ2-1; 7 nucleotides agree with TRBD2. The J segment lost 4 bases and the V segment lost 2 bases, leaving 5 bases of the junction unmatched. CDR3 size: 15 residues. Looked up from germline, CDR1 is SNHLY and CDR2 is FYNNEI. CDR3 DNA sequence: TGTGCCAGCAGTGAAAACCGGGAGGTATACAATGAGCAGTTCTTC. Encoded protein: CASSENREVYNEQFF.